This entry concerns a single T cell receptor beta chain. Its antigen is as yet unknown. This entry comes from a study of tumor-infiltrating lymphocytes in localized non-small cell lung cancer. Study-wide context: From each patient, both tumor and uninvolved lung, non-adjacent to tumor, were sampled. General study results and limits: Recurrence-free survival showed no association with tumor T-cell fraction.

Sequenced by immunoSEQ multiplex PCR; TCRdb stores in-frame clones only, minus some. The sample contains some 15,000 clones, approximately 73% of which appear only once. CDR3 size: 14 residues. V was clipped by 7 bases and J by 0 bases, with 10 bases between them. CDR1 is SGHDN and CDR2 is FVKESK in the germline V gene. The sample was lung tumor tissue. This clonotype originated in a human donor with non-small cell lung cancer. V usage is TRBV14 and J usage is TRBJ2-1; D is perhaps TRBD1 (6 bases). The chain's CDR3 is CASTEGGSYNEQFF. CDR3 nucleotide sequence: TGTGCCAGCACGGAAGGGGGCTCCTACAATGAGCAGTTCTTC.